The present T cell receptor beta chain was sequenced within a study of cytomegalovirus exposure and HLA in healthy donors. Notes on the study in general: In an earlier analysis, in approximately 630 donors, most V segments appeared productive either ~90% or ~30% of the time. It was shown in a later analysis that HLA-associated TCR beta chains were more clonally expanded than other, equally common chains. With further analysis later on, most CMV-associated TCR beta chains appeared HLA-restricted.

13 Jbeta primers and 60 Vbeta primers were used for the PCR. Using immunoSEQ multiplex PCR, the repertoire was profiled, and TCRdb retains in-frame clones only, with some absent. The sample shows over 55,000 clones, over 75% of them seen only once. Details on this clone: The antigen is unknown.

CDR1 GTSNPN and CDR2 SVGIG come from the germline V gene (reference sequence). The CDR3 consists of 11 residues. Deletions cut 0 bases from V and 8 bases from J, with 7 bases between. This TCR derives from a young woman in good health and CMV-seronegative. The J gene is TRBJ1-2, the V gene TRBV30; D is undetermined. Sequencing was carried out using PBMCs. DNA of the CDR3: TGTGCCTGGAGTGTTTTAAGCGGCTACACCTTC. It encodes CAWSVLSGYTF. Combining the CDR3 with reference TRBV30 and TRBJ1-2 gives the whole variable domain SQTIHQWPATLVQPVGSPLSLECTVEGTSNPNLYWYRQAAGRGLQLLFYSVGIGQISSEVPQNLSASRPQDRQFILSSKKLLLSDSGFYLCAWSVLSGYTFGSGTRLTVV.